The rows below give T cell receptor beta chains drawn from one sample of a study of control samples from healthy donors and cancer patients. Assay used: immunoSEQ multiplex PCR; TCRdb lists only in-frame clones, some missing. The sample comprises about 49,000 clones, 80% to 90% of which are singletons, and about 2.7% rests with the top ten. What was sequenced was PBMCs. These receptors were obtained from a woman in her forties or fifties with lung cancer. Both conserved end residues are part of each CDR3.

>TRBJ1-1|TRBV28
CASSPSLDTEAFF
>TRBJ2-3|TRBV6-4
CASSGEAGDTQYF
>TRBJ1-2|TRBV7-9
CASSARQGYGYTF
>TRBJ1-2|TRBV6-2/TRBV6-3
CASSLQGTYTF
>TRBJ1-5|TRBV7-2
CASSSTTNQPQHF
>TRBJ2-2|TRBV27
CASSLDLYTGELFF
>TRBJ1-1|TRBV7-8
CASSPAGLVTEAFF
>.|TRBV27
CASSSRQGFSSYEQYF
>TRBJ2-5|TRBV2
CASSLDRSQETQYF
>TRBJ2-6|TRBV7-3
CASSPQGGANVLTF
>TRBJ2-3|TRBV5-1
CASSLVPNGSGDTQYF
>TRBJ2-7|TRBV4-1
CASSQERQGHEQYF
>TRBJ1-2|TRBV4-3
CASSRSGGHYGYTF
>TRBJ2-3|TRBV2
CASRGSSSTDTQYF
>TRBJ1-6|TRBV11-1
CASSLVSGDSPLHF
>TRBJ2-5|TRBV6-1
CASSEATPWTSKKETQYF
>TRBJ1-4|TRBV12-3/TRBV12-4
CASSLQYNEKLFF
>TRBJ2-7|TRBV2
CASSWSYEQYF
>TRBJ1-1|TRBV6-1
CASSEDYQHTEAFF
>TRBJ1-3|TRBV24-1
CATSDSGVGGNTIYF
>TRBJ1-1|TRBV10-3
CAISVSANTEAFF
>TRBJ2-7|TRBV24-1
CATSVGDSVDEQYF
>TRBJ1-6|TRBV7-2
CASSLISGNSPLHF
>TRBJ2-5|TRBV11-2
CASTPQGGPKETQYF
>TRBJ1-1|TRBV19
CASTSLAGGYTEAFF
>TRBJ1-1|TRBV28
CASRQRQGAGTEAFF
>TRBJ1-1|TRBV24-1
CATSGGAGGAGTEAFF
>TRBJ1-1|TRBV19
CASSMIGQAINTEAFF
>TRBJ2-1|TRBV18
CASSPSRGQGGNEQFF
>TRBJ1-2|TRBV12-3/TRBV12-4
CASSLKGAGGYTF
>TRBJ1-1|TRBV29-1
CSVTPWGGGNTEAFF
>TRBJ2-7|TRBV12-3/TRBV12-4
CASSYSSLQQYF
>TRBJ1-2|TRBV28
CASSLGAGAGGYTF
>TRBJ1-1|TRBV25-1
CASSEPGAEAFF
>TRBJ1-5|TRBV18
CASSADRGRNQPQHF
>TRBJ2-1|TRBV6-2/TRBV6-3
CASSYSETSTHEQFF
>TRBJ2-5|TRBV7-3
CASSPKDRATQYF
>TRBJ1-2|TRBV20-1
CSASAGAVANYGYTF
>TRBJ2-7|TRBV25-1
CASSVGTASYEQYF
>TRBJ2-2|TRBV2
CASSVQGDTGELFF
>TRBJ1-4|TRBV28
CASSSGGGKEKLFF
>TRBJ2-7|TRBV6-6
CASREGSGEQYF
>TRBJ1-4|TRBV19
CASSPHGGGATNEKLFF
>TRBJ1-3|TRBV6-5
CASSYEALGNTIYF
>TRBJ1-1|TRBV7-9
CASSPGGTEAFF
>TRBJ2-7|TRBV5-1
CASSIRQDYEQYF
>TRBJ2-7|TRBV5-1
CASSLGLGAYEQYF
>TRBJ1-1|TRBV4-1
CASSQEDEGPSTEAFF